This passage covers 16 T cell receptor beta chains from one sample sequenced in a study of graft-versus-host responses after intestinal transplantation. Their target antigens are unknown. This table comes from immunoSEQ multiplex PCR, and its TCRdb copy is limited to in-frame clones, with some not included. The table has about 50,000 clones, about 93% seen once. Sequencing used unstimulated CD4+ T cells sorted from spleen or lymph node cells, obtained before transplant. These TCRs come from a human donor who was the organ donor for an intestinal transplant.

The V call is TRBV27, the J call TRBJ1-1; 7 bases line up with TRBD1. With 3 bases clipped from V and 3 bases from J, the junction kept 10 bases outside the gene matches. The CDR3 runs to 16 residues. The germline V gene has CDR1 MNHEY and CDR2 SMNVEV (reference sequence). In DNA, the CDR3 is TGTGCCAGCAGTTTTCAACAGGGGATGTTAGACACTGAAGCTTTCTTT. It specifies CASSFQQGMLDTEAFF.

The genes are TRBV27 and TRBJ2-1; D perhaps matches TRBD2 (6 bases). Trimming removed 8 bases from V and 0 bases from J, with 17 bases in between. CDR3 length equals 16 residues. Germline V gives CDR1 MNHEY, CDR2 SMNVEV (reference sequence). The CDR3 region has the DNA TGTGCCAGCCGCCCCCTGGCGGGAAGCTCCTACAATGAGCAGTTCTTC. Translating it yields CASRPLAGSSYNEQFF.

This chain joins TRBV6-5 and TRBJ2-6, with D possibly being TRBD1 (6 bases). There are 16 residues in the CDR3. Trimming shortened V by 0 bases and J by 2 bases, and 8 bases separated the two germline ends. CDR1 is MNHEY, CDR2 SVGAGI, per germline. CDR3 residues: CASSYSPGAGANVLTF. For the CDR3, the DNA is TGTGCCAGCAGTTACTCACCAGGGGCTGGGGCCAACGTCCTGACTTTC.

This chain links TRBV7-9 with TRBJ2-7, with TRBD1 identical over 11 bases. Looked up from germline, CDR1 is SEHNR and CDR2 is FQNEAQ (reference sequence). The CDR3 contains 14 residues. The trim removed 4 bases at V and 3 bases at J, leaving 2 bases unmatched. The CDR3 DNA sequence: TGTGCCAGCAGCTCCGGGACAGGGGGCTACGAGCAGTACTTC. Its protein is CASSSGTGGYEQYF.

This chain joins TRBV5-1 and TRBJ2-7; weak D call: TRBD2 (11 bases). Germline values: CDR1 SGHRS, CDR2 YFSETQ. The CDR3 has 22 residues. V was pared by 3 bases and J by 2 bases, with 36 bases between. The DNA for the CDR3 is TGCGCCAGCAGCTCCCGGGACAGGGGCAACTTACTAGCGGGAGCCAGCCCCTACGAGCAGTACTTC. Protein sequence: CASSSRDRGNLLAGASPYEQYF.

This clone was counted only a few times. The gene calls are TRBV7-2 and TRBJ2-3; TRBD2 might be the D (5 bases). V was shortened by 5 bases and J by 3 bases, with 12 bases between the two germline ends. The CDR3 runs to 14 residues. Germline V gives CDR1 SGHTA, CDR2 FQGNSA. The CDR3 DNA follows: TGTGCCAGCAGCCTAAGGACTCTAACAGATACGCAGTATTTT. Its protein product is CASSLRTLTDTQYF.

V and J are TRBV5-1 and TRBJ2-3, with no clear D. This CDR3 is built from 11 residues. The germline gives CDR1 SGHRS, CDR2 YFSETQ. The germline V and J ends were trimmed by 5 bases and 2 bases, with 3 bases remaining between them. CDR3: CASSNTDTQYF. DNA for the CDR3: TGCGCCAGCAGTAACACAGATACGCAGTATTTT.

Comment on this clone: Different DNA sequences within this sample yield the same CDR3. This rearrangement joins TRBV19 to TRBJ1-1; 7 nucleotides match TRBD1. The trim removed 6 bases at V and 4 bases at J, leaving 5 bases unmatched. The CDR3 loop spans 13 amino acids. Per the germline V gene, CDR1 is LNHDA and CDR2 is SQIVND (reference sequence). The CDR3 DNA reads as TGTGCCAGTAGCACGACAGGGAGCACTGAAGCTTTCTTT. It translates to CASSTTGSTEAFF.

V usage is TRBV11-2 and J usage is TRBJ2-1, with TRBD2 matching over 7 bases. Germline V gives CDR1 SGHAT, CDR2 FQNNGV. V was pared by 0 bases and J by 2 bases, with 4 bases of the junction left unmatched. The CDR3 runs 16 residues. The CDR3 DNA reads as TGTGCCAGCAGCTTAGAGGTGCGGGAGACCTACAATGAGCAGTTCTTC. Amino acids: CASSLEVRETYNEQFF.

Of note for this clone: One junction end does not reproduce the germline sequence, and a read error may be involved. This chain uses TRBV10-3 with TRBJ2-6, with D maybe TRBD2 (7 bases). CDR1 is ENHRY and CDR2 is SYGVKD in the germline V gene. The CDR3 length is 18 residues. Here the CDR3 DNA reads TGTGCCAGCAGTGAGTTGGGGGGGCGCCTCTCTGGGGCCAACGTCCTGACTTTC. It encodes CASSELGGRLSGANVLTF.

The chain combines TRBV6-1 with TRBJ1-5; 8 nucleotides match TRBD1. Losses at the gene ends were 6 bases for V and 4 bases for J; bases not matched to a gene: 2. This CDR3 contains 13 residues. CDR1 MNHNS and CDR2 SASEGT come from the germline V gene. The CDR3: CASSRTGNQPQHF. CDR3 DNA: TGTGCCAGCAGCCGGACAGGGAATCAGCCCCAGCATTTT.

The chain combines TRBV28 with TRBJ2-7; 9 nucleotides agree with TRBD1. Germline values: CDR1 MDHEN, CDR2 SYDVKM. CDR3 length equals 15 residues. The V segment lost 4 bases and the J segment 4 bases; nucleotides outside the gene matches: 8. The CDR3 coding sequence is TGTGCCAGCAGTTCCCGTACAGGGGGCATTTACGAGCAGTACTTC. As protein: CASSSRTGGIYEQYF. Full variable domain (rest looked up from reference TRBV28 and TRBJ2-7): DVKVTQSSRYLVKRTGEKVFLECVQDMDHENMFWYRQDPGLGLRLIYFSYDVKMKEKGDIPEGYSVSREKKERFSLILESASTNQTSMYLCASSSRTGGIYEQYFGPGTRLTVT.

The chain couples TRBV7-2 to TRBJ1-5, with D perhaps TRBD1 (5 bases). The germline V gene has CDR1 SGHTA and CDR2 FQGNSA. The CDR3 consists of 14 residues. V shed 1 base and J shed 4 bases, with 8 bases lying between them. CDR3 coding DNA: TGTGCCAGCAGCTTAGTCGAGGGGAATCAGCCCCAGCATTTT. Protein: CASSLVEGNQPQHF.

The chain uses TRBV28 and TRBJ2-5, with 8 bases identical to TRBD1. The CDR3 loop spans 15 amino acids. The germline CDR1 and CDR2 sequences are MDHEN and SYDVKM. The trim removed 4 bases at V and 4 bases at J, leaving 8 bases unmatched. CDR3 bases: TGTGCCAGCAGTTACGTGACAGGGGCGGGAGAGACCCAGTACTTC. This gives the protein CASSYVTGAGETQYF. Looking up the rest from reference TRBV28 and TRBJ2-5 gives the full variable domain: DVKVTQSSRYLVKRTGEKVFLECVQDMDHENMFWYRQDPGLGLRLIYFSYDVKMKEKGDIPEGYSVSREKKERFSLILESASTNQTSMYLCASSYVTGAGETQYFGPGTRLLVL.

J is TRBJ2-5 and V is TRBV9, with a possible D match to TRBD2 (5 bases). Germline-derived CDR1 and CDR2 are SGDLS and YYNGEE. V was clipped by 4 bases and J by 1 base, with 11 bases between them. CDR3 length: 14 residues. CDR3 region: CASSSRGVQETQYF. DNA for the CDR3: TGTGCCAGCAGCTCACGGGGAGTCCAAGAGACCCAGTACTTC.

The chain joins TRBV6-5 to TRBJ2-5, with no clear D. V was cut by 0 bases and J by 9 bases, with 14 bases left in between. The germline gives CDR1 MNHEY, CDR2 SVGAGI. This CDR3 comprises 14 residues. The CDR3 sequence is CASSYSSLFSAQYF. In nucleotides, the CDR3 is TGTGCCAGCAGTTACTCCAGTTTGTTCTCGGCCCAGTACTTC.